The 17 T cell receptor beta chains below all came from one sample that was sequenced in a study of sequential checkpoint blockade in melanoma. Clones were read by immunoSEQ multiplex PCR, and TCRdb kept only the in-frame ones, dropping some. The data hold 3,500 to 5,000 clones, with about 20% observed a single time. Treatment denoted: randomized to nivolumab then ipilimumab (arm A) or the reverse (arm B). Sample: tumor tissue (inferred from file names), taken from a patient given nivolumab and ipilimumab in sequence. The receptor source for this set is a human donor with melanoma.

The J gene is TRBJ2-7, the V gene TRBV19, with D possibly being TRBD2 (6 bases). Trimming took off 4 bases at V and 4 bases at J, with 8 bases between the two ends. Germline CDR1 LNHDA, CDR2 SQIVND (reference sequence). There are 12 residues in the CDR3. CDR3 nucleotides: TGTGCCAGTAGTACCGCGGGATACGAGCAGTACTTC. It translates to CASSTAGYEQYF.

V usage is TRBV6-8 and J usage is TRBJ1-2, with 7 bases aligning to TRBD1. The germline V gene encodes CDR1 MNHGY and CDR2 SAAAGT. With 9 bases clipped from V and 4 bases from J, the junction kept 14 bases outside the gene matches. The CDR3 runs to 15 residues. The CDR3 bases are TGTGCCAGTGCGTACCGGGACAGCTCACTCTATGGCTACACCTTC. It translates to CASAYRDSSLYGYTF.

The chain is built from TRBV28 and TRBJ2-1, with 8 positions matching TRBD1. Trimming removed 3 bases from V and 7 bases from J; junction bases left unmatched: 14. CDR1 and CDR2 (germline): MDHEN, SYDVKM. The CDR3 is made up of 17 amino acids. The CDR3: CASSFGRGPSLGNEQFF. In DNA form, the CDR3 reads TGTGCCAGCAGTTTCGGCAGGGGGCCGTCTCTGGGGAATGAGCAGTTCTTC.

The CDR3 region has the DNA TGTGCCAGCTCAGCAAGAGACACCGGGGAGCTGTTTTTT. This encodes CASSARDTGELFF. This chain joins TRBV18 and TRBJ2-2; D gene uncertain. V lost 5 bases and J lost 3, with 7 bases in between. CDR1 is KGHSH, CDR2 LQKENI, per germline. This CDR3 spans 13 amino acids.

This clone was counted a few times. In DNA, the CDR3 is TGCGCCAGCAGCTTAGGGGTCTACAATGAGCAGTTCTTC. Translating gives CASSLGVYNEQFF. V usage is TRBV23-1 and J usage is TRBJ2-1, with a possible D match to TRBD1 (5 bases). TRBV23-1 is an ORF; its function is uncertain. The CDR3 is 13 amino acids. Trimming stripped 6 bases from V and 3 bases from J, with 9 bases between.

The CDR3 DNA reads TGTGCCAGCTCTCCCCGGTTTCTTGGCACAGATACGCAGTATTTT. It encodes CASSPRFLGTDTQYF. V gene TRBV18 combines with J gene TRBJ2-3; no definite D call. V gave up 6 bases and J gave up 1 base, with 14 bases separating them. CDR3 length: 15 residues. CDR1 is KGHSH, CDR2 LQKENI, per germline.

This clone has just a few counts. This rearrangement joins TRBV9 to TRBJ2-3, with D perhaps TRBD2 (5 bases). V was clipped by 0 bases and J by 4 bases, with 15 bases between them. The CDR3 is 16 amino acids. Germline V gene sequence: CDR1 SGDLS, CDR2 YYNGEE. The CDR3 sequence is CASSVGMGSGADTQYF. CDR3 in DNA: TGTGCCAGCAGCGTAGGAATGGGGAGTGGGGCAGATACGCAGTATTTT.

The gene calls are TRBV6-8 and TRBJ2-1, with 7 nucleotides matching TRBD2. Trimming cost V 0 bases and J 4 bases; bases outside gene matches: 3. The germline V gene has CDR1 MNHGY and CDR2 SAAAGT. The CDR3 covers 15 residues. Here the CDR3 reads CASSYSGGIYNEQFF. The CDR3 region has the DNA TGTGCCAGCAGTTACTCCGGGGGGATATACAATGAGCAGTTCTTC.

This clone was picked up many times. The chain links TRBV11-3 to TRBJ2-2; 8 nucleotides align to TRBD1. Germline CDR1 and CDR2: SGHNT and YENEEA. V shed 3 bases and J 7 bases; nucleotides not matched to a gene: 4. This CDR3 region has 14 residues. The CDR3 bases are TGTGCCAGCAGCTTGGACAGGGCCATCGGGGAGCTGTTTTTT. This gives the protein CASSLDRAIGELFF.

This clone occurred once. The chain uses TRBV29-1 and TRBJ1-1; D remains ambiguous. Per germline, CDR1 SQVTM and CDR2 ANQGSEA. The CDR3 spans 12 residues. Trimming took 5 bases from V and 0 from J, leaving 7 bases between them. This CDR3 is CSVHYMNTEAFF. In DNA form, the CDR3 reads TGCAGCGTTCATTACATGAACACTGAAGCTTTCTTT.

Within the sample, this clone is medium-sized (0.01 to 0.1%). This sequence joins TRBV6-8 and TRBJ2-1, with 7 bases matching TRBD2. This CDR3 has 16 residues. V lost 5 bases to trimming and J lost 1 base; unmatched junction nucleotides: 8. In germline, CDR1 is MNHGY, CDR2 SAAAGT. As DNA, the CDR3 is TGTGCCAGCAGTCAGCCGCGGGGGAAATCCTACAATGAGCAGTTCTTC. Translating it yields CASSQPRGKSYNEQFF.

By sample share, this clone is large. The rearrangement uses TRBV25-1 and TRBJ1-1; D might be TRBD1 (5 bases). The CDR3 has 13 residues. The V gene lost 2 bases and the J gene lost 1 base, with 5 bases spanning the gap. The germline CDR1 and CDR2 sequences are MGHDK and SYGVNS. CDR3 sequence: CASSEGQNTEAFF. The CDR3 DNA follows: TGTGCCAGCAGTGAAGGACAGAACACTGAAGCTTTCTTT.

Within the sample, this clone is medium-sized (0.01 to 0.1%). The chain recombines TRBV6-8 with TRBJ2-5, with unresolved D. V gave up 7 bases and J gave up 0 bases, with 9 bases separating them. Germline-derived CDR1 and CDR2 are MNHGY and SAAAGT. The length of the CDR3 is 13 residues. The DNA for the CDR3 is TGTGCCAGCAAACAGAGGTACCAAGAGACCCAGTACTTC. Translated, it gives CASKQRYQETQYF.

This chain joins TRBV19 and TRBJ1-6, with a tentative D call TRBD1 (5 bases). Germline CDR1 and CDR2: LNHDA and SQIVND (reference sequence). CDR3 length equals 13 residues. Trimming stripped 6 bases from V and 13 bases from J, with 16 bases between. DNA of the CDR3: TGTGCCAGTAGGTTGCAGGGAGGTGGGCCCCTCCACTTT. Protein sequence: CASRLQGGGPLHF. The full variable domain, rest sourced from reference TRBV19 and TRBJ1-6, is DGGITQSPKYLFRKEGQNVTLSCEQNLNHDAMYWYRQDPGQGLRLIYYSQIVNDFQKGDIAEGYSVSREKKESFPLTVTSAQKNPTAFYLCASRLQGGGPLHFGNGTRLTVT.

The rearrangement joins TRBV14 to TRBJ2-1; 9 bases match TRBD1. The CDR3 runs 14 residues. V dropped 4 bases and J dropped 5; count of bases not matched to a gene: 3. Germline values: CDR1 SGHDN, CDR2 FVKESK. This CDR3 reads CASSLRTGDNEQFF. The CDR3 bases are TGTGCCAGCAGCCTCAGGACAGGGGACAATGAGCAGTTCTTC.

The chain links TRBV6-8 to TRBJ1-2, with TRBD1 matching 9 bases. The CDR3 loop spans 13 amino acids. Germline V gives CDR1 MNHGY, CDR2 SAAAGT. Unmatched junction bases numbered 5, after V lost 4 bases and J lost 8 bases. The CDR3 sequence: CASSSRDRDGYTF. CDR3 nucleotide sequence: TGTGCCAGCAGTTCCCGGGACAGGGACGGCTACACCTTC.

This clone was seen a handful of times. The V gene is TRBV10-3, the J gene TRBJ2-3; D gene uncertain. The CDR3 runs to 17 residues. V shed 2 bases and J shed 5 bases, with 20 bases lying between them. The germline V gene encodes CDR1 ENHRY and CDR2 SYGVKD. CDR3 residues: CAISEKLASVVEDTQYF. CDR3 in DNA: TGTGCCATCAGTGAGAAGTTGGCGAGTGTGGTTGAAGATACGCAGTATTTT.